Presented here are 28 T cell receptor beta chains from one specimen sequenced in a study of shared clonotypes between healthy human individuals. Using immunoSEQ multiplex PCR, the repertoire was profiled, and TCRdb retains in-frame clones only, with some absent. The table has around 500,000 clones, around 78% seen once. Specimen: PBMCs. Source of these receptors: a woman in her thirties or forties in good health. Some clones in this sample may be carry-over from other donors' samples.

Of note for this clone: Other DNA sequences in this specimen translate into the identical CDR3. The V and J genes are TRBV12-5 and TRBJ2-2; D unresolved. V gave up 5 bases and J gave up 5 bases, with 6 bases separating them. This CDR3 is 12 amino acids long. Looked up from germline, CDR1 is LGHNT and CDR2 is FRNRAP. The CDR3 DNA reads TGTGCTAGTGGTCGAGATACCGGGGAGCTGTTTTTT. This codes for CASGRDTGELFF.

The chain has TRBV19 and TRBJ1-1; D remains unclear. V was shortened by 4 bases and J by 3 bases, with 9 bases between the two germline ends. Germline V gives CDR1 LNHDA, CDR2 SQIVND (reference sequence). The CDR3 loop spans 13 amino acids. CDR3 amino acids: CASSTRRDTEAFF. The CDR3 DNA reads TGTGCCAGTAGTACCCGACGGGACACTGAAGCTTTCTTT.

Comment on this clone: Additional DNA sequences in this sample encode the identical CDR3. This chain joins TRBV7-7 and TRBJ2-5, with TRBD1 as a possible D gene (5 bases). V lost 6 bases and J lost 5, with 19 bases in between. The CDR3 loop spans 15 amino acids. Germline loops: CDR1 SSHAT, CDR2 FNYEAQ (reference sequence). DNA for the CDR3: TGTGCCAGCAGTGTAGGAGACTGGGGCCGGGAGACCCAGTACTTC. Encoded protein: CASSVGDWGRETQYF.

The chain joins TRBV5-1 to TRBJ2-3; 8 nucleotides match TRBD1. Germline V gives CDR1 SGHRS, CDR2 YFSETQ. The J segment lost 5 bases and the V segment lost 4 bases, leaving 6 bases of the junction unmatched. CDR3 length equals 14 residues. This chain's CDR3 is CASSRGQGEDTQYF. The CDR3 region has the DNA TGCGCCAGCAGCCGTGGACAGGGTGAAGATACGCAGTATTTT.

The J gene is TRBJ2-7, the V gene TRBV28; 11 bases are a match to TRBD1. CDR1 and CDR2 (germline): MDHEN, SYDVKM. Trimming took 6 bases from V and 4 from J; bases not matched to a gene: 5. CDR3 length: 14 amino acids. CDR3: CASSPGDRGYEQYF. In DNA form, the CDR3 reads TGTGCCAGCAGCCCCGGGGACAGGGGGTACGAGCAGTACTTC.

V is TRBV28 and J is TRBJ2-3; a possible D gene is TRBD2 (7 bases). Germline V gene data show CDR1 as MDHEN and CDR2 as SYDVKM. This CDR3 spans 16 amino acids. Trimming pared 6 bases from V and 4 bases from J, leaving 20 bases between. This CDR3 is CASSPGLVGGADTQYF. In DNA, the CDR3 is TGTGCCAGCAGCCCCGGACTAGTCGGGGGCGCAGATACGCAGTATTTT.

The rearrangement links TRBV5-1 to TRBJ2-2; D possibly corresponds to TRBD1 (5 bases). Trimming stripped 0 bases from V and 2 bases from J, with 11 bases between. This CDR3 spans 16 amino acids. Per the germline V gene, CDR1 is SGHRS and CDR2 is YFSETQ. CDR3 sequence: CASSLEGSLNTGELFF. CDR3 in DNA: TGCGCCAGCAGCTTGGAGGGGTCCCTTAACACCGGGGAGCTGTTTTTT.

The chain is built from TRBV5-1 and TRBJ2-3, with a tentative D call TRBD1 (7 bases). The germline CDR1 and CDR2 sequences are SGHRS and YFSETQ. The length of the CDR3 is 14 residues. V lost 4 bases and J 3 bases, leaving 12 bases between the germline ends. CDR3 loop: CASSHQGGTDTQYF. CDR3 in DNA: TGCGCCAGCAGCCACCAGGGGGGAACAGATACGCAGTATTTT.

This chain connects TRBV15 to TRBJ2-5; a possible D gene is TRBD1 (5 bases). Trimming took 0 bases from V and 1 from J, leaving 6 bases between them. CDR1 is LNHNV, CDR2 YYDKDF, per germline (reference sequence). The CDR3 has 14 amino acids. DNA for the CDR3: TGTGCCACCAGCAGAGACAGGGCCCAAGAGACCCAGTACTTC. Its translation: CATSRDRAQETQYF. Together with reference TRBV15 and TRBJ2-5, the CDR3 gives the full variable domain: DAMVIQNPRYQVTQFGKPVTLSCSQTLNHNVMYWYQQKSSQAPKLLFHYYDKDFNNEADTPDNFQSRRPNTSFCFLDIRSPGLGDTAMYLCATSRDRAQETQYFGPGTRLLVL.

This rearrangement joins TRBV19 to TRBJ2-3; D remains ambiguous. The germline gives CDR1 LNHDA, CDR2 SQIVND (reference sequence). V lost 5 bases and J 1 base, leaving 4 bases between the germline ends. The CDR3 sequence is 12 residues long. Here the CDR3 reads CASSPRTDTQYF. CDR3 nucleotide sequence: TGTGCCAGTAGTCCTCGCACAGATACGCAGTATTTT. The complete variable domain, with remaining parts taken from reference TRBV19 and TRBJ2-3, reads DGGITQSPKYLFRKEGQNVTLSCEQNLNHDAMYWYRQDPGQGLRLIYYSQIVNDFQKGDIAEGYSVSREKKESFPLTVTSAQKNPTAFYLCASSPRTDTQYFGPGTRLTVL.

The CDR3 reads CASTKREGTDTQYF. CDR3 coding DNA: TGTGCCAGTACTAAGCGGGAGGGGACAGATACGCAGTATTTT. V usage is TRBV19 and J usage is TRBJ2-3; 10 bases agree with TRBD2. Germline loops: CDR1 LNHDA, CDR2 SQIVND (reference sequence). J lost 3 bases, V lost 7 bases, and 4 bases had no gene match. This CDR3 is 14 amino acids long.

The chain recombines TRBV10-3 with TRBJ2-1; a weak D match, TRBD2 (6 bases). V was cut by 2 bases and J by 5 bases, with 25 bases left in between. This CDR3 has 19 amino acids. Looked up from germline, CDR1 is ENHRY and CDR2 is SYGVKD. The DNA of the CDR3 is TGTGCCATCAGTGAGCCGACAACGGGCGTTCGGGAGAGGAACAATGAGCAGTTCTTC. Protein sequence: CAISEPTTGVRERNNEQFF.

This clone was seen once. The chain links TRBV15 to TRBJ2-5; weak D call: TRBD2 (6 bases). Trimming took off 0 bases at V and 3 bases at J, with 11 bases between the two ends. The CDR3 spans 15 residues. Germline CDR1 reads LNHNV; CDR2 reads YYDKDF (reference sequence). CDR3 sequence: CATSRDVGGEETQYF. The CDR3 DNA reads as TGTGCCACCAGCAGAGATGTTGGAGGGGAAGAGACCCAGTACTTC.

The chain joins TRBV18 to TRBJ2-7, with 12 nucleotides matching TRBD1. V shed 6 bases and J 5 bases; nucleotides not matched to a gene: 8. Per germline, CDR1 KGHSH and CDR2 LQKENI. CDR3 length: 15 amino acids. The DNA for the CDR3 is TGTGCCAGCTCCCGACGGGGACAGGGGGCAAACGAGCAGTACTTC. This codes for CASSRRGQGANEQYF.

Turning to this clone: The junction departs from germline at one end; a sequencing error may be responsible. V gene TRBV20-1 combines with J gene TRBJ2-1, with no clear D. This CDR3 comprises 11 residues. Germline assignment: CDR1 DFQATT and CDR2 SNEGSKA (reference sequence). The CDR3 DNA follows: TGCAGTGCTGGAGAGGCGTCAGGGCAGTTCTTC. This translates into CSAGEASGQFF.

The V call is TRBV5-1, the J call TRBJ1-4; tentative D call: TRBD1 (5 bases). CDR3 length equals 14 residues. Germline V lookup: CDR1 SGHRS, CDR2 YFSETQ. The germline V and J ends were trimmed by 4 bases and 8 bases, with 15 bases remaining between them. The CDR3 is CASSPGTRGEKLFF. The CDR3 region has the DNA TGCGCCAGCAGCCCGGGGACCCGGGGCGAAAAACTGTTTTTT.

The sample holds many counts of this clone. The chain has TRBV7-8 and TRBJ2-2, with a tentative D call TRBD1 (6 bases). Trimming removed 1 base at V and 3 bases at J, with 9 bases between. Germline CDR1 is SGHVS and CDR2 is FQNEAQ. This CDR3 comprises 15 residues. CDR3: CASSLDRADTGELFF. CDR3 nucleotides: TGTGCCAGCAGCTTAGACAGGGCCGACACCGGGGAGCTGTTTTTT.

V usage is TRBV7-6 and J usage is TRBJ2-2; 10 positions agree with TRBD1. Germline-derived CDR1 and CDR2 are SGHVS and FNYEAQ. CDR3 size: 14 residues. J gave up 7 bases and V 8 bases, and 7 bases lay outside the gene matches. The CDR3 DNA reads TGTGCCAGCGGCCGGACAGGGGGAGACGGGGAGCTGTTTTTT. Translating it yields CASGRTGGDGELFF.

J is TRBJ2-1 and V is TRBV19; 13 nucleotides align to TRBD2. Germline V lookup: CDR1 LNHDA, CDR2 SQIVND (reference sequence). There are 17 residues in the CDR3. Trimming cost V 5 bases and J 5 bases; bases outside gene matches: 9. The CDR3 nucleotides are TGTGCCAGTAGTCCACCGACTAGCGGGAGGCATGACAATGAGCAGTTCTTC. It translates to CASSPPTSGRHDNEQFF.

The V and J genes are TRBV4-2 and TRBJ1-2; D is unresolved. Germline assignment: CDR1 LGHNA and CDR2 YNFKEQ. The CDR3 spans 14 residues. Trimming stripped 0 bases from V and 6 bases from J, with 11 bases between. DNA for the CDR3: TGTGCCAGCAGCCAAGACTTCCAGGAAAATGGCTACACCTTC. This sequence encodes CASSQDFQENGYTF.

Concerning this clone itself: Mismatch with germline at one junction end may stem from a read error. The chain has TRBV29-1 and TRBJ2-2, with a tentative D call TRBD2 (5 bases). CDR3 length: 14 amino acids. Germline loops: CDR1 SQVTM, CDR2 ANQGSEA. CDR3 DNA: TGCAGCCCCCGAATCGGGCAGACCCACCGGGGAGCTGTTTTT. The encoded protein is CSPRIGQTHRGAVF.

The CDR3 region is CSVGTVTYEQYF. The CDR3 DNA sequence: TGCAGCGTTGGCACAGTCACCTACGAGCAGTACTTC. J is TRBJ2-7 and V is TRBV29-1, with D unclear. This CDR3 has 12 residues. The V gene lost 4 bases and the J gene lost 2 bases, with 9 bases spanning the gap. Germline CDR1 and CDR2: SQVTM and ANQGSEA.

The genes are TRBV27 and TRBJ2-3; D uncertain. CDR1 and CDR2 (germline): MNHEY, SMNVEV (reference sequence). This CDR3 region has 11 residues. Trimming removed 5 bases from V and 3 bases from J, with 3 bases in between. DNA of the CDR3: TGTGCCAGCAGTCCGACAGATACGCAGTATTTT. Encoded protein: CASSPTDTQYF.

In DNA, the CDR3 is TGCGCCAGCAGCCAAGACCTCGGTAGGACTACTACCTACGAGCAGTACTTC. Translating it yields CASSQDLGRTTTYEQYF. The chain links TRBV4-1 to TRBJ2-7; a possible D gene is TRBD2 (6 bases). Trimming shortened V by 0 bases and J by 2 bases, and 17 bases separated the two germline ends. The germline CDR1 and CDR2 sequences are MGHRA and YSYEKL. CDR3 size: 17 residues.

This clone was seen just once. This rearrangement joins TRBV30 to TRBJ2-3; D gene ambiguous. The ends were cut back, 0 bases at V and 4 bases at J, with 11 bases in the middle. The length of the CDR3 is 14 residues. Germline CDR1 is GTSNPN and CDR2 is SVGIG (reference sequence). The CDR3 protein is CAWSVGPGPDTQYF. As DNA, the CDR3 is TGTGCCTGGAGTGTAGGGCCCGGTCCAGATACGCAGTATTTT.

The rearrangement uses TRBV11-2 and TRBJ1-3, with D possibly TRBD1 on 5 matching bases. Deletions cut 4 bases from V and 0 bases from J, with 19 bases between. The CDR3 sequence is 18 residues long. Germline assignment: CDR1 SGHAT and CDR2 FQNNGV. The CDR3 sequence: CASSYLGSGHLSGNTIYF. For the CDR3, the DNA is TGTGCCAGCAGCTACCTAGGGTCAGGGCACCTCTCTGGAAACACCATATATTTT.

This chain joins TRBV6-1 and TRBJ2-1; D is ambiguous. Germline V gene data show CDR1 as MNHNS and CDR2 as SASEGT. The CDR3 is made up of 14 amino acids. V lost 6 bases and J lost 1, with 10 bases in between. The CDR3, as DNA: TGTGCCAGCAGCCAAACTCGGTCCTACAATGAGCAGTTCTTC. Encoded protein: CASSQTRSYNEQFF.

This clone was found a few times. The J gene is TRBJ1-1, the V gene TRBV18; D is undetermined. V lost 2 bases to trimming and J lost 0 bases, with 4 bases between them. CDR3 length: 13 amino acids. Germline CDR1 reads KGHSH; CDR2 reads LQKENI. For the CDR3, the DNA is TGTGCCAGCTCACCAACCATGAACACTGAAGCTTTCTTT. Its protein product is CASSPTMNTEAFF. Combining the CDR3 with reference TRBV18 and TRBJ1-1 gives the whole variable domain NAGVMQNPRHLVRRRGQEARLRCSPMKGHSHVYWYRQLPEEGLKFMVYLQKENIIDESGMPKERFSAEFPKEGPSILRIQQVVRGDSAAYFCASSPTMNTEAFFGQGTRLTVV.